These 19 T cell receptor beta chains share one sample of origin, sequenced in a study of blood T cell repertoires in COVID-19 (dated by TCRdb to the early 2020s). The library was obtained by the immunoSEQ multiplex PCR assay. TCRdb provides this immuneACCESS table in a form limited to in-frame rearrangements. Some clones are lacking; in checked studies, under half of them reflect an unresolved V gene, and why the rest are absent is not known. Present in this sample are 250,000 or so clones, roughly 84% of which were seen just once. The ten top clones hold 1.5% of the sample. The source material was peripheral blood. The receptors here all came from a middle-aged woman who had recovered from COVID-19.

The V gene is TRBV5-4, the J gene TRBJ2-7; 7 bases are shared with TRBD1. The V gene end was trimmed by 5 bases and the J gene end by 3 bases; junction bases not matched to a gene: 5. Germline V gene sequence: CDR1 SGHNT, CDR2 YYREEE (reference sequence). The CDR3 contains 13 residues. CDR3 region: CASRGTDGYEQYF. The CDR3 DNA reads TGTGCCAGCAGGGGGACAGATGGCTACGAGCAGTACTTC.

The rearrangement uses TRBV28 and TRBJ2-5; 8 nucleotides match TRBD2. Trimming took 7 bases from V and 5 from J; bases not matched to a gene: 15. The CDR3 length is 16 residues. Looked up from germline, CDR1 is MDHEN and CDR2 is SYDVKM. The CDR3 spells CASKRIRTSWGETQYF. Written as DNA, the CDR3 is TGTGCCAGCAAGAGGATTAGGACTAGCTGGGGGGAGACCCAGTACTTC.

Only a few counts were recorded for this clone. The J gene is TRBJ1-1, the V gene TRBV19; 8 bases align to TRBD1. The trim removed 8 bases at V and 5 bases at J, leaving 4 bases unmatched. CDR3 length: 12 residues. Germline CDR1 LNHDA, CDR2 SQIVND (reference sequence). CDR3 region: CASDRGGTEAFF. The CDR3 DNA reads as TGTGCCAGTGACAGGGGCGGGACTGAAGCTTTCTTT. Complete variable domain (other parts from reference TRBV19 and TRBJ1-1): DGGITQSPKYLFRKEGQNVTLSCEQNLNHDAMYWYRQDPGQGLRLIYYSQIVNDFQKGDIAEGYSVSREKKESFPLTVTSAQKNPTAFYLCASDRGGTEAFFGQGTRLTVV.

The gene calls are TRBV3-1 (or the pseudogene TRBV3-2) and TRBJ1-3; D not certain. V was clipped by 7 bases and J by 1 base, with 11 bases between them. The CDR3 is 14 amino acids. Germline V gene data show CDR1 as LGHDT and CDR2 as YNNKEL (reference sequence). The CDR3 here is CASTPSESGNTIYF. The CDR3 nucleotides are TGTGCCAGCACCCCTTCGGAGTCTGGAAACACCATATATTTT.

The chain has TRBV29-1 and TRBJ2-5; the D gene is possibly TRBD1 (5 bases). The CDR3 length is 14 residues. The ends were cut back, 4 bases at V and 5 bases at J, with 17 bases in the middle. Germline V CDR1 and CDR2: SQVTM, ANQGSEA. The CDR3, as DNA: TGCAGCGTTGTAAAGGTGAACCCAGGGGAGACCCAGTACTTC. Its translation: CSVVKVNPGETQYF.

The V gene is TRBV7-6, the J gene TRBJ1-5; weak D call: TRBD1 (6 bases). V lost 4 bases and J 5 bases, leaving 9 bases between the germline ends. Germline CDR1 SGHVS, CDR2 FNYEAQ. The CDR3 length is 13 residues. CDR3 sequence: CASSSDRHQPQHF. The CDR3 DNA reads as TGTGCCAGCAGCTCTGACAGGCATCAGCCCCAGCATTTT.

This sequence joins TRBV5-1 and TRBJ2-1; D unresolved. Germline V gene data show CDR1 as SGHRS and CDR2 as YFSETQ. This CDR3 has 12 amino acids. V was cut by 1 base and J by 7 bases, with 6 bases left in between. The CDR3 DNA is TGCGCCAGCAGCTTGAACCGGAATGAGCAGTTCTTC. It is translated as CASSLNRNEQFF.

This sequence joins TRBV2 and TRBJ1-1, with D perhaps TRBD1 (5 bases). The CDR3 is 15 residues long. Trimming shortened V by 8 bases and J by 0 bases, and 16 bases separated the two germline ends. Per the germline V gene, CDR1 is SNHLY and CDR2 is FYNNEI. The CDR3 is CASLYRQILNTEAFF. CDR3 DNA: TGTGCCAGCCTTTACCGACAGATTCTGAACACTGAAGCTTTCTTT.

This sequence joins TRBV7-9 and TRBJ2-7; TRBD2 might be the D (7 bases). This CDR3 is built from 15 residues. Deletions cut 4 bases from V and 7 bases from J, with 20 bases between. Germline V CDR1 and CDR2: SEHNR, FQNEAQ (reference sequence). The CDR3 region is CASSSTGGRLWEQYF. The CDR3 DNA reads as TGTGCCAGCAGCTCAACGGGGGGCCGCCTTTGGGAGCAGTACTTC.

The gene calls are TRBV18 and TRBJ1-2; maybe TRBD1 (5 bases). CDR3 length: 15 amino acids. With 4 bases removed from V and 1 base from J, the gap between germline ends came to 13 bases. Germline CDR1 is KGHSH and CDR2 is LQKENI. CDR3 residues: CASSRTRDSNYGYTF. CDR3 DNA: TGTGCCAGCTCACGGACCCGAGACAGTAACTATGGCTACACCTTC. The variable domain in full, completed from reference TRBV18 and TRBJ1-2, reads NAGVMQNPRHLVRRRGQEARLRCSPMKGHSHVYWYRQLPEEGLKFMVYLQKENIIDESGMPKERFSAEFPKEGPSILRIQQVVRGDSAAYFCASSRTRDSNYGYTFGSGTRLTVV.

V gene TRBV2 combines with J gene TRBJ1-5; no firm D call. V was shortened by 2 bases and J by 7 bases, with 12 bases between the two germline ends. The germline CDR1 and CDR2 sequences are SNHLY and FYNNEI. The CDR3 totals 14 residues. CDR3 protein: CASSESPTRQPQHF. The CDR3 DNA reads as TGTGCCAGCAGTGAAAGCCCCACGAGGCAGCCCCAGCATTTT.

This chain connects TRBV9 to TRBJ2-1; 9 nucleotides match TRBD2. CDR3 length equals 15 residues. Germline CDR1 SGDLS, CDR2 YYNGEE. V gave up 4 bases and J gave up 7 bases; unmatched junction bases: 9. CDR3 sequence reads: CASSFLAGGHNEQFF. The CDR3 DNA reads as TGTGCCAGCAGCTTCCTGGCGGGGGGGCATAATGAGCAGTTCTTC.

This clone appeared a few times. CDR3 bases: TGTGCTAGTGGATTAGCGGGGCCCCCCACGATGCAGTATTTT. It yields the protein CASGLAGPPTMQYF. The J gene is TRBJ2-3, the V gene TRBV12-5; TRBD2 matches 8 bases. In germline, CDR1 is LGHNT, CDR2 FRNRAP. After removal of 6 bases from V and 11 bases from J, the junction contained 13 bases not matched to a gene. The CDR3 runs 14 residues. The full variable domain, its missing parts supplied by reference TRBV12-5 and TRBJ2-3, is DARVTQTPRHKVTEMGQEVTMRCQPILGHNTVFWYRQTMMQGLELLAYFRNRAPLDDSGMPKDRFSAEMPDATLATLKIQPSEPRDSAVYFCASGLAGPPTMQYFGPGTRLTVL.

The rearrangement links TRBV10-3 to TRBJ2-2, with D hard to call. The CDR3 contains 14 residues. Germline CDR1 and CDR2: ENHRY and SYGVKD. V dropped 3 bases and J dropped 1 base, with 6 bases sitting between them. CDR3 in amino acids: CAISDKLNTGELFF. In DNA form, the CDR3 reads TGTGCCATCAGTGACAAACTGAACACCGGGGAGCTGTTTTTT.

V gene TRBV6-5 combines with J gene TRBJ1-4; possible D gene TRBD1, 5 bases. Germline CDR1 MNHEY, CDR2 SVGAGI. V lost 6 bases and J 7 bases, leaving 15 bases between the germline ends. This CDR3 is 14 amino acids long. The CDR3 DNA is TGTGCCAGCAGGGGGCGGGAAAGACGTGAAAAACTGTTTTTT. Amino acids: CASRGRERREKLFF.

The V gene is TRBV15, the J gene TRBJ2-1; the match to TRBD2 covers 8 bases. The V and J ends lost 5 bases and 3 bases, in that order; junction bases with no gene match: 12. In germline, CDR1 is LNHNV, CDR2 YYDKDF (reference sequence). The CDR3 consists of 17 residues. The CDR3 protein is CATSGPPGGGSYNEQFF. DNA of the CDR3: TGTGCCACCAGCGGACCCCCCGGGGGGGGCAGCTACAATGAGCAGTTCTTC. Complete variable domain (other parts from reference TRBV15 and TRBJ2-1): DAMVIQNPRYQVTQFGKPVTLSCSQTLNHNVMYWYQQKSSQAPKLLFHYYDKDFNNEADTPDNFQSRRPNTSFCFLDIRSPGLGDTAMYLCATSGPPGGGSYNEQFFGPGTRLTVL.

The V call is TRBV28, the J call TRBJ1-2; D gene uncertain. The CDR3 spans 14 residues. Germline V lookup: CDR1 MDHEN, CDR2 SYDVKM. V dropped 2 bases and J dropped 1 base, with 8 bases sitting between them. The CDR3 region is CASSLMRYNYGYTF. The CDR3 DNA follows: TGTGCCAGCAGTTTAATGAGATATAACTATGGCTACACCTTC.

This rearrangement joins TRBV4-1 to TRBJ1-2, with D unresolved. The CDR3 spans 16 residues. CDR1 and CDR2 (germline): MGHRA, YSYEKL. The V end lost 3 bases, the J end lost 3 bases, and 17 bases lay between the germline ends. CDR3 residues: CASSQKASAPYYGYTF. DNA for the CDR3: TGCGCCAGCAGCCAGAAAGCGTCCGCACCTTACTATGGCTACACCTTC.

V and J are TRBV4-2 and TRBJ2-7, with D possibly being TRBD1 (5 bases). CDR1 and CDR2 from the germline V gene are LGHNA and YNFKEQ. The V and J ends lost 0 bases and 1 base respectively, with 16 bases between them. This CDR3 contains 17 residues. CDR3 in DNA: TGTGCCAGCAGCCAAGATCAAGGCAGGGTGGGATCCTACGAGCAGTACTTC. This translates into CASSQDQGRVGSYEQYF.